This T cell receptor (beta chain) was documented in a study of monozygotic twins with inflammatory bowel disease. TCRdb re-called the 5' RACE reads and gives one entry per CDR3 protein, without DNA. The listing records around 450,000 distinct CDR3 sequences. As for this clonotype: Its matching antigen is unknown.

Overall study results and limits: IBD patients displayed reduced TCRbeta diversity (inverse Simpson) when set against healthy co-twins.

This TCR was recovered from a human donor with ulcerative colitis or Crohn's disease, or a healthy co-twin of an affected twin (not recorded which). The sequenced material came from blood.

The CDR3 loop is CASSPQAAGLYF. The chain links TRBV7-2 to TRBJ2-6; TCRdb calls TRBD1, which cannot be checked without DNA. The germline CDR1 and CDR2 sequences are SGHTA and FQGNSA. There are 12 residues in the CDR3.